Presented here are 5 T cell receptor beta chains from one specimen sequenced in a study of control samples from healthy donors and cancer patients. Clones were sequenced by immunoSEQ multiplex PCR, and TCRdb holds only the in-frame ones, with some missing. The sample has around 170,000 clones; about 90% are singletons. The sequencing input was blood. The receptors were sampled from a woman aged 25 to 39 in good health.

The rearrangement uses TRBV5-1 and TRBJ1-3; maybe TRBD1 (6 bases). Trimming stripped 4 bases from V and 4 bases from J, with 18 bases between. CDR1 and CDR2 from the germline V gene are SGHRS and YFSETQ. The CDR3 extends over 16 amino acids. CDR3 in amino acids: CASSAEGGARGNTIYF. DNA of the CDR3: TGCGCCAGCAGCGCCGAGGGGGGCGCGAGGGGAAACACCATATATTTT.

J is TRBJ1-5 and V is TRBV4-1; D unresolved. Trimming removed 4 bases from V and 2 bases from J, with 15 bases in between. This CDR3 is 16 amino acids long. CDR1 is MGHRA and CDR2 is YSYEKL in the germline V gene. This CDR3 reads CASSLTWTRGNQPQHF. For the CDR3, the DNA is TGCGCCAGCAGCCTTACCTGGACCCGTGGCAATCAGCCCCAGCATTTT.

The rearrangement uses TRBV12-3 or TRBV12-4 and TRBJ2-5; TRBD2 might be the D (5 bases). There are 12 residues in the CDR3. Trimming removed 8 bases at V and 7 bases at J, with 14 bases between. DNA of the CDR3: TGTGCCAGCGGGTCGAACGAGGGGACCCAGTACTTC. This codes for CASGSNEGTQYF.

The CDR3 loop is CASSLLAGGGNEQFF. The CDR3 DNA reads TGTGCCAGCAGCTTGCTAGCGGGAGGAGGCAATGAGCAGTTCTTC. The chain has TRBV5-4 and TRBJ2-1; 11 positions agree with TRBD2. The CDR3 loop spans 15 amino acids. The V and J ends lost 1 base and 6 bases, in that order; junction bases with no gene match: 3. Germline values: CDR1 SGHNT, CDR2 YYREEE (reference sequence).

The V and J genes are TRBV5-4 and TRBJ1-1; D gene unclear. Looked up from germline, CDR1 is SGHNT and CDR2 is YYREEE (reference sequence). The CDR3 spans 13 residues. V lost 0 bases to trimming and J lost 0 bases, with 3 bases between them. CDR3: CASSLGVNTEAFF. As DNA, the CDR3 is TGTGCCAGCAGCTTGGGAGTGAACACTGAAGCTTTCTTT.